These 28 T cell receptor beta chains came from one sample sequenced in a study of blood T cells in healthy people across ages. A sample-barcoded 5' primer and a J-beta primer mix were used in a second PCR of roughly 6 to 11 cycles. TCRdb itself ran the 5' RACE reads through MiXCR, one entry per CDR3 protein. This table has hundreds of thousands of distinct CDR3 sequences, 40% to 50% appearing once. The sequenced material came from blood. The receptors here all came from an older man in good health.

CDR3 DNA: TGTGCCTGGGGCGGCGGTAACACTGAAGCTTTCTTT. It translates to CAWGGGNTEAFF. The chain joins TRBV30 to TRBJ1-1; D remains ambiguous. This CDR3 has 12 amino acids. Germline CDR1 and CDR2: GTSNPN and SVGIG (reference sequence). Trimming cost V 5 bases and J 2 bases, with 9 bases left between them.

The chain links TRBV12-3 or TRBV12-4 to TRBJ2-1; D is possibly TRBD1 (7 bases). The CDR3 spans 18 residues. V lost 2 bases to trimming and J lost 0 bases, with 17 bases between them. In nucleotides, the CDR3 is TGTGCCAGCAGTTTAAGGGGGGTACAGGGGAGCTCCTACAATGAGCAGTTCTTC. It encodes CASSLRGVQGSSYNEQFF.

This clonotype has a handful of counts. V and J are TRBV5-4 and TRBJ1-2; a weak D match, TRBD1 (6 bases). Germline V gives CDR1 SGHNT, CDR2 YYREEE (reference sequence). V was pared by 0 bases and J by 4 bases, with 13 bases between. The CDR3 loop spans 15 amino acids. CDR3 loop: CASSLVEGVLYGYTF. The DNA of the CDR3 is TGTGCCAGCAGCTTGGTGGAGGGGGTCCTCTATGGCTACACCTTC.

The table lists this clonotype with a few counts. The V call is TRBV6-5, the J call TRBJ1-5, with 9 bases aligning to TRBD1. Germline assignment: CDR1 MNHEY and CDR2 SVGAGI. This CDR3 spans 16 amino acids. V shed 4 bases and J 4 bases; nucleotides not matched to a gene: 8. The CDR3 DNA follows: TGTGCCAGCAGTTCTTCCGGGACAGGGAATAATCAGCCCCAGCATTTT. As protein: CASSSSGTGNNQPQHF.

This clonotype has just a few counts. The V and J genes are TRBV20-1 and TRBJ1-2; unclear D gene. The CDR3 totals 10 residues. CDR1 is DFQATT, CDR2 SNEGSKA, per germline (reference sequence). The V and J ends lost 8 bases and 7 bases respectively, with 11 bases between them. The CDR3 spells CSIDSGGYTF. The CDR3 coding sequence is TGCAGTATTGATAGCGGTGGCTACACCTTC.

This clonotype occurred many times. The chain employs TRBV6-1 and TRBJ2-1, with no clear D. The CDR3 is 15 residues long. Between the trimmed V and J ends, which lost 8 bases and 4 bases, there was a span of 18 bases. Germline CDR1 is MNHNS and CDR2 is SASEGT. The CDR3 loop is CASSDGPPLYNEQFF. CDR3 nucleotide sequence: TGTGCCAGCTCAGATGGGCCCCCCCTATACAATGAGCAGTTCTTC.

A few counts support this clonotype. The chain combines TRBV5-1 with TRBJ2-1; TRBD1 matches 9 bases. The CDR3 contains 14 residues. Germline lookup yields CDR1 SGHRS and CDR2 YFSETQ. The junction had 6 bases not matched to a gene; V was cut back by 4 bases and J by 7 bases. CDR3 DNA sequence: TGCGCCAGCAGCCCCGGGACAGGGAGAAATGAGCAGTTCTTC. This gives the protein CASSPGTGRNEQFF.

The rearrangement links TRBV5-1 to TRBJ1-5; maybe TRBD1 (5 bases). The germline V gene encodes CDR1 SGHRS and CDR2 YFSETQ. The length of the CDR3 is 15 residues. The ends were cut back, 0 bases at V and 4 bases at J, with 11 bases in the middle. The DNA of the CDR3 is TGCGCCAGCAGCTTGGAGGTCGGGGGAAATCAGCCCCAGCATTTT. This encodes CASSLEVGGNQPQHF.

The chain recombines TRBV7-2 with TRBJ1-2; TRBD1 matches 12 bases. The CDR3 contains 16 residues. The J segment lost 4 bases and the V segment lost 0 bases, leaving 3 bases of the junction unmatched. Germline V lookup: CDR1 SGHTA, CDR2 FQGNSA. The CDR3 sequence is CASSLAGQGASYGYTF. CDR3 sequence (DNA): TGTGCCAGCAGCTTAGCGGGACAGGGGGCGAGCTATGGCTACACCTTC.

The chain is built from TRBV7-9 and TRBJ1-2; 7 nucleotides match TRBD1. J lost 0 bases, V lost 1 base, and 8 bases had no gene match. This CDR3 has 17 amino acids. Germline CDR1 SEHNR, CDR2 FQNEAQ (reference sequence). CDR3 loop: CASSLGWDRVANYGYTF. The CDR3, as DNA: TGTGCCAGCAGCTTAGGGTGGGACAGAGTTGCTAACTATGGCTACACCTTC. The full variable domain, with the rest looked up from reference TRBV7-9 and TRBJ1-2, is DTGVSQNPRHKITKRGQNVTFRCDPISEHNRLYWYRQTLGQGPEFLTYFQNEAQLEKSRLLSDRFSAERPKGSFSTLEIQRTEQGDSAMYLCASSLGWDRVANYGYTFGSGTRLTVV.

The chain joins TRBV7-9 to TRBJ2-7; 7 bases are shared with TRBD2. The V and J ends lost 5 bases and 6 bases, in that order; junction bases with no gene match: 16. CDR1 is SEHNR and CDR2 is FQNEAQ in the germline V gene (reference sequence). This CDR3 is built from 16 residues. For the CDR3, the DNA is TGTGCCAGCAGCCCTCGACTTTTCCAGCGGGGATCCGAGCAGTACTTC. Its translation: CASSPRLFQRGSEQYF.

The CDR3 DNA follows: TGCGCCAGCAGCCAAGACCGGGGAATTACCGGGGAGCTGTTTTTT. Translated, it gives CASSQDRGITGELFF. The chain combines TRBV4-3 with TRBJ2-2; tentatively, D is TRBD2 (5 bases). The CDR3 sequence is 15 residues long. CDR1 is LGHNA, CDR2 YSLEER, per germline. V lost 0 bases, J lost 5 bases, and 10 bases lay in between.

This CDR3 reads CASSPEGALPGLANEQYF. The CDR3 bases are TGTGCCAGCAGTCCCGAAGGGGCCCTCCCGGGACTAGCGAATGAGCAGTACTTC. J is TRBJ2-5 and V is TRBV14; 10 positions match TRBD2. The V gene end was trimmed by 6 bases and the J gene end by 11 bases; junction bases not matched to a gene: 24. The CDR3 runs 18 residues. CDR1 is SGHDN, CDR2 FVKESK, per germline.

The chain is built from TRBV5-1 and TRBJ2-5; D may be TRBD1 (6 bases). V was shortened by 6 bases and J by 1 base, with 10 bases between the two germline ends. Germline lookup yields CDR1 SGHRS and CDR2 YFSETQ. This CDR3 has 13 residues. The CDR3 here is CASKPDSQETQYF. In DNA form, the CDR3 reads TGCGCCAGCAAACCGGACAGCCAAGAGACCCAGTACTTC.

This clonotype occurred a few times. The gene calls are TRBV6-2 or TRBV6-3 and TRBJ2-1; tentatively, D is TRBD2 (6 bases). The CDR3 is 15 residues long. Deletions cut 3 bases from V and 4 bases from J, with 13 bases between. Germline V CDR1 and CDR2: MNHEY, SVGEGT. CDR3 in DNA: TGTGCCAGCAGTTATCAGCGGGTGAATTACAATGAGCAGTTCTTC. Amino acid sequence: CASSYQRVNYNEQFF.

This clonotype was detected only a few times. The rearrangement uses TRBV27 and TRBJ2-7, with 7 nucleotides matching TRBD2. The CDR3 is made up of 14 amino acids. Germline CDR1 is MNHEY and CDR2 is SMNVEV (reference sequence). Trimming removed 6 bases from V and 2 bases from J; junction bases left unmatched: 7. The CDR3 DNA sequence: TGTGCCAGCAGGGGTTCGGGACTAACCTACGAGCAGTACTTC. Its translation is CASRGSGLTYEQYF.

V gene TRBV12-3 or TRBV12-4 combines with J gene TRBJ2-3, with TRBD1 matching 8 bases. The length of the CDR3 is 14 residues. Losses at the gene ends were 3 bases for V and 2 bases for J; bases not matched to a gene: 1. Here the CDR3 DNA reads TGTGCCAGCAGTTTGACAGGGGACACAGATACGCAGTATTTT. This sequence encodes CASSLTGDTDTQYF.

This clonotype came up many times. The CDR3 here is CASSLALTRGTYEQYF. The CDR3 region has the DNA TGTGCCAGCAGCTTAGCCCTTACCAGGGGAACCTACGAGCAGTACTTC. The chain uses TRBV11-2 and TRBJ2-7; the D gene is possibly TRBD1 (6 bases). The CDR3 has 16 amino acids. Between the trimmed V and J ends, which lost 1 base and 2 bases, there was a span of 15 bases. Germline V gene data show CDR1 as SGHAT and CDR2 as FQNNGV.

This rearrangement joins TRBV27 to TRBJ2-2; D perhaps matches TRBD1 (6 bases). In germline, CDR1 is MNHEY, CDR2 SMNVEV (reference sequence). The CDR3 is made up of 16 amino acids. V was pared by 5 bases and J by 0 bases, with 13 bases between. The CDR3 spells CASSPRGTTNTGELFF. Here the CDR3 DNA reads TGTGCCAGCAGTCCTAGGGGGACAACGAACACCGGGGAGCTGTTTTTT.

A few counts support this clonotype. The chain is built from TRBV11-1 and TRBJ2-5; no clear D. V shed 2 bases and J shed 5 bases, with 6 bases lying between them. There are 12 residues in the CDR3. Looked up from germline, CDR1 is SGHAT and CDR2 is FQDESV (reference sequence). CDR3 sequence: CASSLQDETQYF. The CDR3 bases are TGTGCCAGCAGCTTACAGGATGAGACCCAGTACTTC.

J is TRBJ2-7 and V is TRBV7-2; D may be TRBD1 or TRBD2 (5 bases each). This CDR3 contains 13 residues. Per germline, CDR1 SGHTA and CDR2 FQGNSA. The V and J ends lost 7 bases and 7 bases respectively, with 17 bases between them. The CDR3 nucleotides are TGTGCCAGCACCCGGGGCCTATACAATGAGCAGTACTTC. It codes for CASTRGLYNEQYF.

The CDR3: CASSFSVAGGSYNEQFF. The CDR3 nucleotides are TGTGCCAGCAGTTTTTCGGTAGCGGGAGGTTCCTACAATGAGCAGTTCTTC. The chain uses TRBV27 and TRBJ2-1; TRBD2 matches 10 bases. CDR1 MNHEY and CDR2 SMNVEV come from the germline V gene (reference sequence). The CDR3 is 17 residues long. With V trimmed by 3 bases and J by 1 base, 6 bases remained unmatched.

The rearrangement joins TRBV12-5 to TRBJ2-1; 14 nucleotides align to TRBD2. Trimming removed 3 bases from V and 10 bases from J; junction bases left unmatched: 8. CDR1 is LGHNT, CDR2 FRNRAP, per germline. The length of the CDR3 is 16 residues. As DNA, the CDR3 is TGTGCTAGTGGTTTCCCGGGACTAGCGGGGGCCGGGGAGCAGTTCTTC. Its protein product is CASGFPGLAGAGEQFF.

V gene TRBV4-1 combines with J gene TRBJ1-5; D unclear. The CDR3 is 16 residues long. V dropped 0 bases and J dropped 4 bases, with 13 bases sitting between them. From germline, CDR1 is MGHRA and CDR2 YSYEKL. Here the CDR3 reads CASSQDLGKRNQPQHF. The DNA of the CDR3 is TGCGCCAGCAGCCAAGATTTGGGGAAACGAAATCAGCCCCAGCATTTT.

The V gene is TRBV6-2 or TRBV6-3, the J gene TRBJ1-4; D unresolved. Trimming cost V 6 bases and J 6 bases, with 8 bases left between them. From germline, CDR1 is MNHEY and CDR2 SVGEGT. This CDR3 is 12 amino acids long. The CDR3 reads CASRRTDEKLFF. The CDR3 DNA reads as TGTGCCAGCAGACGGACGGATGAAAAACTGTTTTTT.

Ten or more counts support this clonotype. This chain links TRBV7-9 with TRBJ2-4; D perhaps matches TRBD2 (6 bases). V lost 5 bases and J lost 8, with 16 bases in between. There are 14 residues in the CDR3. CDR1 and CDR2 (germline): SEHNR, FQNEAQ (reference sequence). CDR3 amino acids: CASSRGLGWDIQYF. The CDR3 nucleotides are TGTGCCAGCAGCCGGGGGTTGGGTTGGGACATTCAGTACTTC.

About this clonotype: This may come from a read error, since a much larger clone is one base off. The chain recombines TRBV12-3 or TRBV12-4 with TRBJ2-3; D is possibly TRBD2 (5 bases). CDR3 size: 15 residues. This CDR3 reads CASSSLHGSTDAQYF. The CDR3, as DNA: TGTGCCAGCAGTTCCCTTCATGGGAGCACAGATGCGCAGTATTTT.

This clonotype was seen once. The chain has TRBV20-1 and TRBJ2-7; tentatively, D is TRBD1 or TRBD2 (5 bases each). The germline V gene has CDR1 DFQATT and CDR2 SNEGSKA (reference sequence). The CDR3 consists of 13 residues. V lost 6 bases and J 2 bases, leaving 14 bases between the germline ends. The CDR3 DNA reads TGCAGTGCACCGGGACCGCGAACCTACGAGCAGTACTTC. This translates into CSAPGPRTYEQYF.